Detailed here is one T cell receptor (beta chain). This entry is derived from a study of shared clonotypes between healthy human individuals. Using immunoSEQ multiplex PCR, the repertoire was profiled, and TCRdb retains in-frame clones only, with some absent. The sample includes about 330,000 clones, roughly 70% seen only once; the top ten take about a tenth. CDR3 length: 13 residues. The V and J ends lost 4 bases and 4 bases respectively, with 10 bases between them. Looked up from germline, CDR1 is SGHTA and CDR2 is FQGNSA. The chain is built from TRBV7-2 and TRBJ2-5, with a tentative D call TRBD1 (6 bases). This clonotype was sampled from a young man in good health. The sequencing sample was made of memory CD4+ T cells sorted from blood. Specified subset: CD45RA-negative fraction. CDR3 region: CASSSQQGETQYF. As DNA, the CDR3 is TGTGCCAGCAGCTCACAACAGGGAGAGACCCAGTACTTC.